These 26 T cell receptor beta chains came from one sample sequenced in a study of monozygotic twins with cystic fibrosis. Profiled with immunoSEQ multiplex PCR; TCRdb holds only in-frame clones, not every one. The data contain over 10,000 clones, 65% to 90% of them seen just once; the ten biggest clones take up under 0.65%. Specimen: blood. The receptor source for this set is a man between 18 and 29 years old with cystic fibrosis.

The chain uses TRBV5-4 and TRBJ2-2; D possibly corresponds to TRBD2 (5 bases). The CDR3 length is 15 residues. CDR1 is SGHNT, CDR2 YYREEE, per germline (reference sequence). With 3 bases removed from V and 0 bases from J, the gap between germline ends came to 9 bases. The CDR3 DNA reads TGTGCCAGCAGCTACCGGGGAGCGAACACCGGGGAGCTGTTTTTT. As protein: CASSYRGANTGELFF.

The chain combines TRBV5-6 with TRBJ2-2; D ambiguous. Germline values: CDR1 SGHDT, CDR2 YYEEEE. With 4 bases removed from V and 5 bases from J, the gap between germline ends came to 9 bases. CDR3 size: 13 residues. CDR3: CASSVPVTGELFF. CDR3 bases: TGTGCCAGCAGCGTTCCGGTGACCGGGGAGCTGTTTTTT. The full variable domain, completed using reference TRBV5-6 and TRBJ2-2, is DAGVTQSPTHLIKTRGQQVTLRCSPKSGHDTVSWYQQALGQGPQFIFQYYEEEERQRGNFPDRFSGHQFPNYSSELNVNALLLGDSALYLCASSVPVTGELFFGEGSRLTVL.

V is TRBV19 and J is TRBJ1-2; a possible D gene is TRBD1 (6 bases). This CDR3 has 13 residues. Trimming pared 5 bases from V and 7 bases from J, leaving 14 bases between. The germline V gene has CDR1 LNHDA and CDR2 SQIVND (reference sequence). The CDR3 region is CASSPQGYSGYTF. The CDR3 nucleotides read TGTGCCAGTAGTCCCCAGGGGTATTCTGGCTACACCTTC.

The J gene is TRBJ2-7, the V gene TRBV4-1; D could derive from TRBD1 or TRBD2 (5 bases each). Trimming took 5 bases from V and 2 from J, leaving 13 bases between them. The CDR3 is made up of 14 amino acids. Germline CDR1 MGHRA, CDR2 YSYEKL. The CDR3: CASSFRDEAYEQYF. The CDR3 nucleotides are TGCGCCAGCAGCTTCCGGGACGAAGCCTACGAGCAGTACTTC.

The V and J genes are TRBV11-2 and TRBJ2-1; TRBD2 matches 13 bases. The germline V gene encodes CDR1 SGHAT and CDR2 FQNNGV. J lost 2 bases, V lost 1 base, and 5 bases had no gene match. The CDR3 spans 18 residues. CDR3 sequence reads: CASSLAGGTSGTYNEQFF. Here the CDR3 DNA reads TGTGCCAGCAGCTTAGCCGGCGGGACTAGCGGGACCTACAATGAGCAGTTCTTC.

This chain uses TRBV5-6 with TRBJ2-3, with 10 positions matching TRBD2. V trimming: 0 bases; J trimming: 0 bases; junction bases outside the gene matches: 10. The CDR3 consists of 19 residues. Germline V gene lookup returns CDR1 SGHDT and CDR2 YYEEEE. The DNA for the CDR3 is TGTGCCAGCAGCTTGGAATGGCTAGCGGGAGATTATAGCACAGATACGCAGTATTTT. Its translation: CASSLEWLAGDYSTDTQYF.

The chain joins TRBV20-1 to TRBJ2-7; D is uncertain. Trimming removed 6 bases at V and 7 bases at J, with 13 bases between. The germline V gene encodes CDR1 DFQATT and CDR2 SNEGSKA (reference sequence). The CDR3 length is 11 residues. This CDR3 reads CSAATLSEQYF. CDR3 DNA: TGCAGTGCCGCCACGCTCAGTGAGCAGTACTTC.

The chain joins TRBV5-6 to TRBJ1-1; 7 positions match TRBD1. J gave up 4 bases and V 4 bases, and 4 bases lay outside the gene matches. The CDR3 consists of 13 residues. CDR1 and CDR2 (germline): SGHDT, YYEEEE. The CDR3 DNA is TGTGCCAGCAGCCCAGGGACAGCCACTGAAGCTTTCTTT. Its translation is CASSPGTATEAFF. Full variable domain (rest looked up from reference TRBV5-6 and TRBJ1-1): DAGVTQSPTHLIKTRGQQVTLRCSPKSGHDTVSWYQQALGQGPQFIFQYYEEEERQRGNFPDRFSGHQFPNYSSELNVNALLLGDSALYLCASSPGTATEAFFGQGTRLTVV.

This chain uses TRBV27 with TRBJ2-7; the match to TRBD1 covers 7 bases. The trim removed 6 bases at V and 3 bases at J, leaving 8 bases unmatched. CDR3 length: 14 amino acids. Germline CDR1 MNHEY, CDR2 SMNVEV (reference sequence). CDR3 sequence (DNA): TGTGCCAGCAGCCGTAGAACAGGGGTCTACGAGCAGTACTTC. Protein product: CASSRRTGVYEQYF.

The sample holds one count of this clone. J is TRBJ2-4 and V is TRBV28; D possibly uses TRBD1 or TRBD2 (5 bases each). This CDR3 is built from 16 residues. Trimming stripped 1 base from V and 0 bases from J, with 10 bases between. The germline gives CDR1 MDHEN, CDR2 SYDVKM. The CDR3 spells CASSLLGERAKNIQYF. The CDR3 DNA reads as TGTGCCAGCAGTTTATTGGGGGAAAGAGCCAAAAACATTCAGTACTTC.

The CDR3 bases are TGTGCCAGCAGCCCCCTAGCGGGAGGGCCCGATGAGCAGTTCTTC. It codes for CASSPLAGGPDEQFF. The chain couples TRBV7-7 to TRBJ2-1; TRBD2 matches 12 bases. The CDR3 covers 15 residues. Per germline, CDR1 SSHAT and CDR2 FNYEAQ (reference sequence). J gave up 8 bases and V 5 bases, and 7 bases lay outside the gene matches.

This rearrangement joins TRBV10-3 to TRBJ2-7; 9 nucleotides align to TRBD1. Unmatched junction bases numbered 9, after V lost 6 bases and J lost 9 bases. The germline V gene encodes CDR1 ENHRY and CDR2 SYGVKD. CDR3 length equals 13 residues. The CDR3 DNA follows: TGTGCCATCAGCACGGGACAGGGTCAGGGGCAGTACTTC. This gives the protein CAISTGQGQGQYF.

J is TRBJ2-7 and V is TRBV27; D is ambiguous. The germline V gene encodes CDR1 MNHEY and CDR2 SMNVEV (reference sequence). The CDR3 length is 14 residues. V was clipped by 6 bases and J by 6 bases, with 18 bases between them. The CDR3: CASSQPSSGLEQYF. In nucleotides, the CDR3 is TGTGCCAGCAGCCAACCCTCCTCAGGTCTCGAGCAGTACTTC.

The chain employs TRBV6-6 and TRBJ1-5; tentatively, D is TRBD1 (5 bases). The CDR3 has 13 amino acids. Germline V gene sequence: CDR1 MNHNY, CDR2 SVGAGI (reference sequence). V lost 6 bases, J lost 1 base, and 7 bases lay in between. The CDR3 coding sequence is TGTGCCAGCAGCTGGGACAGCAATCAGCCCCAGCATTTT. Translation gives CASSWDSNQPQHF.

This clone was seen only a few times. The chain carries TRBV18 and TRBJ2-7; maybe TRBD2 (6 bases). The V gene lost 0 bases and the J gene lost 7 bases, with 19 bases spanning the gap. The CDR3 is made up of 16 amino acids. In germline, CDR1 is KGHSH, CDR2 LQKENI. This chain's CDR3 is CASSPPGSGGVWEQYF. CDR3 in DNA: TGTGCCAGCTCACCACCGGGCAGCGGAGGGGTTTGGGAGCAGTACTTC. Full variable domain (rest looked up from reference TRBV18 and TRBJ2-7): NAGVMQNPRHLVRRRGQEARLRCSPMKGHSHVYWYRQLPEEGLKFMVYLQKENIIDESGMPKERFSAEFPKEGPSILRIQQVVRGDSAAYFCASSPPGSGGVWEQYFGPGTRLTVT.

The chain links TRBV6-5 to TRBJ2-1; D not certain. The CDR3 runs to 16 residues. V gave up 0 bases and J gave up 2 bases, with 11 bases separating them. From germline, CDR1 is MNHEY and CDR2 SVGAGI. Here the CDR3 reads CASSYSSRRAYNEQFF. For the CDR3, the DNA is TGTGCCAGCAGTTACTCATCCAGACGAGCCTACAATGAGCAGTTCTTC.

The CDR3 here is CASSLARLAGDLNEQFF. The DNA of the CDR3 is TGTGCCAGCAGCTTAGCCCGCCTAGCGGGAGATCTCAATGAGCAGTTCTTC. V and J are TRBV7-6 and TRBJ2-1; 10 positions match TRBD2. The V and J ends lost 0 bases and 6 bases, in that order; junction bases with no gene match: 8. There are 17 residues in the CDR3. The germline V gene has CDR1 SGHVS and CDR2 FNYEAQ. The variable domain in full, completed from reference TRBV7-6 and TRBJ2-1, reads GAGVSQSPRYKVTKRGQDVALRCDPISGHVSLYWYRQALGQGPEFLTYFNYEAQQDKSGLPNDRFSAERPEGSISTLTIQRTEQRDSAMYRCASSLARLAGDLNEQFFGPGTRLTVL.

This clone was recorded a few times. V usage is TRBV4-3 and J usage is TRBJ2-7; possibly TRBD1 for D (5 bases). V gave up 1 base and J gave up 7 bases, with 11 bases separating them. The CDR3 has 13 amino acids. CDR1 and CDR2 (germline): LGHNA, YSLEER. CDR3 sequence (DNA): TGCGCCAGCAGCCAAGTAACAGGTGGGGAGCAGTACTTC. Translation: CASSQVTGGEQYF.

V is TRBV27 and J is TRBJ2-7; D possibly corresponds to TRBD1 (6 bases). Trimming left V 6 bases short and J 1 base short, with 10 bases between. In germline, CDR1 is MNHEY, CDR2 SMNVEV (reference sequence). The CDR3 spans 13 residues. CDR3: CASRDRQSYEQYF. Written as DNA, the CDR3 is TGTGCCAGCAGGGACAGACAGTCCTACGAGCAGTACTTC.

The chain joins TRBV5-5 to TRBJ2-2, with D tentatively TRBD2 (5 bases). The CDR3 runs to 13 residues. V lost 4 bases to trimming and J lost 7 bases, with 11 bases between them. Germline values: CDR1 SGHKS, CDR2 YYEKEE (reference sequence). The CDR3 protein is CASSPRASGELFF. The DNA of the CDR3 is TGTGCCAGCAGCCCGAGGGCCAGCGGGGAGCTGTTTTTT.

The count of this clone is one. This chain joins TRBV4-3 and TRBJ1-6, with D unclear. V dropped 0 bases and J dropped 0 bases, with 12 bases sitting between them. The CDR3 length is 18 residues. Germline V lookup: CDR1 LGHNA, CDR2 YSLEER. This chain's CDR3 is CASSQDVRPSSYNSPLHF. The CDR3 coding sequence is TGCGCCAGCAGCCAAGACGTGAGGCCCAGCTCCTATAATTCACCCCTCCACTTT.

V is TRBV6-1 and J is TRBJ1-5; TRBD1 might be the D (6 bases). Trimming removed 5 bases at V and 4 bases at J, with 9 bases between. CDR1 and CDR2 from the germline V gene are MNHNS and SASEGT. The CDR3 is made up of 13 amino acids. CDR3 protein: CASSNRANQPQHF. CDR3 sequence (DNA): TGTGCCAGCAGTAACAGGGCAAATCAGCCCCAGCATTTT.

This chain links TRBV6-6 with TRBJ1-2; possibly TRBD1 for D (5 bases). Germline CDR1 is MNHNY and CDR2 is SVGAGI (reference sequence). V shed 6 bases and J shed 1 base, with 15 bases lying between them. The CDR3 is 15 amino acids. The CDR3 DNA follows: TGTGCCAGCAGCCCAAGGGGACGGAATAACTATGGCTACACCTTC. It codes for CASSPRGRNNYGYTF.

The genes are TRBV25-1 and TRBJ2-1; 10 nucleotides line up with TRBD2. CDR3 length equals 16 residues. Germline CDR1 and CDR2: MGHDK and SYGVNS. V lost 8 bases, J lost 4 bases, and 11 bases stayed unmatched. CDR3 sequence: CASGASGLALYNEQFF. DNA of the CDR3: TGTGCCAGCGGAGCCTCGGGACTAGCGCTATACAATGAGCAGTTCTTC.

The chain has TRBV5-5 and TRBJ1-1; a possible D gene is TRBD1 (6 bases). V lost 4 bases and J 3 bases, leaving 10 bases between the germline ends. Germline V CDR1 and CDR2: SGHKS, YYEKEE (reference sequence). The CDR3 loop spans 13 amino acids. The CDR3 protein is CASSRNRDTEAFF. The CDR3 DNA sequence: TGTGCCAGCAGCCGCAACAGGGACACTGAAGCTTTCTTT.

The chain joins TRBV6-1 to TRBJ1-5; the D gene is possibly TRBD1 (5 bases). From germline, CDR1 is MNHNS and CDR2 SASEGT. The CDR3 spans 14 residues. V was clipped by 2 bases and J by 4 bases, with 9 bases between them. The CDR3 nucleotides read TGTGCCAGCAGTGAAACGAGGGGTAATCAGCCCCAGCATTTT. Encoded protein: CASSETRGNQPQHF.